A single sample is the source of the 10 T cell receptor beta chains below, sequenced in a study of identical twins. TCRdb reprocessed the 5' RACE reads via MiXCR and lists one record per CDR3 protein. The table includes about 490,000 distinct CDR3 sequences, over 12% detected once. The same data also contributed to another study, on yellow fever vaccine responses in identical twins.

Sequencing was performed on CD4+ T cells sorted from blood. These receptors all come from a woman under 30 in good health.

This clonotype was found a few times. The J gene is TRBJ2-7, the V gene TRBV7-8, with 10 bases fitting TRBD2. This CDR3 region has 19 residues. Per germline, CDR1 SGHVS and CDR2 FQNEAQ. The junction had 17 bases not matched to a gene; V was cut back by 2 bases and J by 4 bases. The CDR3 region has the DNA TGTGCCAGCAGCTTATTCTGGGGTTCGGCTAGCGGGAGTAATTACGAGCAGTACTTC. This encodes CASSLFWGSASGSNYEQYF.

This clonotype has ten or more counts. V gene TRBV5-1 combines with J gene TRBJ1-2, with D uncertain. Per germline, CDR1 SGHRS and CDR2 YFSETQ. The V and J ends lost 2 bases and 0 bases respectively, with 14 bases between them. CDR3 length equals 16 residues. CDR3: CASSFGGREANYGYTF. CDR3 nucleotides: TGCGCCAGCAGCTTCGGTGGACGTGAGGCTAACTATGGCTACACCTTC.

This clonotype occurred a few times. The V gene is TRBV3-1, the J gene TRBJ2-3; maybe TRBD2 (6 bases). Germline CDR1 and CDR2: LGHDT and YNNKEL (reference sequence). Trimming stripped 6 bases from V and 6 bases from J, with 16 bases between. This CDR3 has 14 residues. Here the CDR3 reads CASSRDWSKDTQYF. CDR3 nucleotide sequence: TGTGCCAGCAGTAGGGACTGGAGCAAGGATACGCAGTATTTT.

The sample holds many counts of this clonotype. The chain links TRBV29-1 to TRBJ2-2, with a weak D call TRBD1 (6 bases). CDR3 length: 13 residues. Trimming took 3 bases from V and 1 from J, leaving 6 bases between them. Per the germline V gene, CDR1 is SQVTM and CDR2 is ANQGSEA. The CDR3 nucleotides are TGCAGCGTTGACAGGGGGAACACCGGGGAGCTGTTTTTT. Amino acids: CSVDRGNTGELFF.

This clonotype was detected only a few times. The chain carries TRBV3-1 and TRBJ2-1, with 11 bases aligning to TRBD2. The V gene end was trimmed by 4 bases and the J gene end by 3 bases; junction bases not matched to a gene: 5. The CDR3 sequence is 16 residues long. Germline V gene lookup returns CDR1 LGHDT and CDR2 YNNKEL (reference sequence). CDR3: CASSRQTSGDYNEQFF. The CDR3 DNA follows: TGTGCCAGCAGCCGCCAGACTAGCGGGGACTACAATGAGCAGTTCTTC.

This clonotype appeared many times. As DNA, the CDR3 is TGTGCCATCAGACCAGACAGGGGATATGGAAGCACTGAAGCTTTCTTT. Encoded protein: CAIRPDRGYGSTEAFF. The V gene is TRBV10-3, the J gene TRBJ1-1, with TRBD1 matching 8 bases. This CDR3 has 16 residues. Germline loops: CDR1 ENHRY, CDR2 SYGVKD. V trimming: 6 bases; J trimming: 4 bases; junction bases outside the gene matches: 13.

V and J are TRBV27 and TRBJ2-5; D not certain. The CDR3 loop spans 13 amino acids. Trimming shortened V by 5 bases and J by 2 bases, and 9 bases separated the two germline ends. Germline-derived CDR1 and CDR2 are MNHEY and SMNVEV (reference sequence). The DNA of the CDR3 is TGTGCCAGCAGTGAACTGGGGCAAGAGACCCAGTACTTC. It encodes CASSELGQETQYF.

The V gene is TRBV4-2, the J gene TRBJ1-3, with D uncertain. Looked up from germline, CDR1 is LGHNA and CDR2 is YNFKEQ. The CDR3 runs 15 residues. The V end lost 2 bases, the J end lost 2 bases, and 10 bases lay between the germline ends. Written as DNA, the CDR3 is TGTGCCAGCAGCCAATCGTCGGCTACTGGAAACACCATATATTTT. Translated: CASSQSSATGNTIYF.

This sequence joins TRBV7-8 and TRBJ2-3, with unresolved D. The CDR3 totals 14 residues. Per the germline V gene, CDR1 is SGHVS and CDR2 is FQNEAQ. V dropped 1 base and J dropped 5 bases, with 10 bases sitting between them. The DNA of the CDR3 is TGTGCCAGCAGCTTAGGAGAGGTCCGAGATACGCAGTATTTT. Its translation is CASSLGEVRDTQYF.

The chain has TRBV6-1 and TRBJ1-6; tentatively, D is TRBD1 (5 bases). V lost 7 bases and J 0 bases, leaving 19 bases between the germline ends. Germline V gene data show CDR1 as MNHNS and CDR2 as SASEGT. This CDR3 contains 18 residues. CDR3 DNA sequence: TGTGCCAGCACATCGACAGAGAAGACATTCTCCTATAATTCACCCCTCCACTTT. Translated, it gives CASTSTEKTFSYNSPLHF.